This paragraph covers one TCR beta chain sequence. Germline V lookup: CDR1 SGHDT, CDR2 YYEEEE. Between the trimmed V and J ends, which lost 5 bases and 0 bases, there was a span of 26 bases. The CDR3 has 19 amino acids. This record belongs to a study of T-cell reconstitution after alpha-beta-depleted transplantation in children. Using unique molecular identifiers, the investigators prepared the TCRbeta library. TCRdb analysed the PCR reads with MiXCR anew, one entry per CDR3 protein. The sample shows some 500,000 distinct CDR3 sequences, around 17% of them seen only once. The sequence derives from a human donor who donated a stem cell graft to a child with acute lymphoblastic leukemia. The chain joins TRBV5-6 to TRBJ1-2; D may be TRBD1 (6 bases). The sample here was PBMCs from the stem cell graft donor, taken from the stem cell graft. Here the CDR3 DNA reads TGTGCCAGCAGACCGGGACCTTACAGGGCTCCATCTGCTAACTATGGCTACACCTTC. Protein: CASRPGPYRAPSANYGYTF.